Listed here are 29 T cell receptor beta chains from one sample, sequenced in a study of type 1 regulatory T cells. TCRdb called the reads again in MiXCR, with one record for every CDR3 protein. The data hold approximately 23,000 distinct CDR3 sequences, with 72% observed a single time. No antigens are known for them. The sample comprised cultured T cells, either the whole culture or a sorted T cell fraction (not recorded which). Documented subset: Tr1-enriched cell product generated in vitro against host alloantigens. The receptors shown here come from a human donor in good health.

This chain's CDR3 is CASSTETGVEQFF. The CDR3 bases are TGTGCCAGCAGCACTGAGACAGGGGTAGAGCAGTTCTTC. The chain employs TRBV5-4 and TRBJ2-1, with 8 bases aligning to TRBD1. This CDR3 has 13 amino acids. Germline-derived CDR1 and CDR2 are SGHNT and YYREEE (reference sequence). Trimming removed 4 bases from V and 10 bases from J; junction bases left unmatched: 7. The whole variable domain, remainder taken from reference TRBV5-4 and TRBJ2-1, is ETGVTQSPTHLIKTRGQQVTLRCSSQSGHNTVSWYQQALGQGPQFIFQYYREEENGRGNFPPRFSGLQFPNYSSELNVNALELDDSALYLCASSTETGVEQFFGPGTRLTVL.

This clonotype appeared once. The J gene is TRBJ2-6, the V gene TRBV11-1, with D uncertain. The germline V and J ends were trimmed by 5 bases and 0 bases, with 11 bases remaining between them. There are 16 residues in the CDR3. The V gene's germline CDR1 is SGHAT and CDR2 FQDESV (reference sequence). The CDR3 is CASSDETHSGANVLTF. The CDR3 DNA reads TGTGCCAGCAGCGACGAGACACACTCTGGGGCCAACGTCCTGACTTTC.

This clonotype was seen a handful of times. The chain carries TRBV5-1 and TRBJ2-2; TRBD2 agrees at 11 bases. The germline CDR1 and CDR2 sequences are SGHRS and YFSETQ. CDR3 length: 15 residues. The J segment lost 3 bases and the V segment lost 5 bases, leaving 3 bases of the junction unmatched. CDR3 protein: CASSRTSGHTGELFF. For the CDR3, the DNA is TGCGCCAGCAGTAGGACTAGCGGGCACACCGGGGAGCTGTTTTTT.

The chain uses TRBV7-2 and TRBJ2-5; D gene ambiguous. There are 12 residues in the CDR3. Trimming removed 5 bases from V and 5 bases from J, with 9 bases in between. Germline CDR1 reads SGHTA; CDR2 reads FQGNSA. In DNA form, the CDR3 reads TGTGCCAGCAGCCGGCCCGGGGAGACCCAGTACTTC. This translates into CASSRPGETQYF.

The chain combines TRBV5-6 with TRBJ1-2; D unresolved. Germline V lookup: CDR1 SGHDT, CDR2 YYEEEE. V lost 0 bases and J lost 3, with 9 bases in between. This CDR3 has 14 amino acids. As DNA, the CDR3 is TGTGCCAGCAGCTTGGTATTGGAGGACTATGGCTACACCTTC. Residues: CASSLVLEDYGYTF.

This chain uses TRBV12-3 or TRBV12-4 with TRBJ1-5; D call uncertain. The CDR3 has 16 residues. The V and J ends lost 6 bases and 3 bases respectively, with 18 bases between them. The CDR3 coding sequence is TGTGCCAGCAGCCGAGGCTCGCTGAAGTCCAATCAGCCCCAGCATTTT. Its translation is CASSRGSLKSNQPQHF.

The CDR3: CASSFPQGGTGELFF. CDR3 bases: TGTGCCAGCAGTTTCCCACAGGGAGGGACCGGGGAGCTGTTTTTT. This chain connects TRBV12-3 or TRBV12-4 to TRBJ2-2, with D tentatively TRBD2 (7 bases). V dropped 3 bases and J dropped 5 bases, with 13 bases sitting between them. This CDR3 has 15 residues.

V usage is TRBV27 and J usage is TRBJ2-3; D is perhaps TRBD1 or TRBD2 (6 bases each). The CDR3 is 12 amino acids. CDR1 and CDR2 from the germline V gene are MNHEY and SMNVEV (reference sequence). The germline V and J ends were trimmed by 8 bases and 1 base, with 7 bases remaining between them. In nucleotides, the CDR3 is TGTGCCAGCGGGGGGCGCACAGATACGCAGTATTTT. Translating it yields CASGGRTDTQYF.

The rearrangement joins TRBV7-6 to TRBJ1-1; no firm D call. V lost 2 bases and J 2 bases, leaving 6 bases between the germline ends. The CDR3 is 13 residues long. Per germline, CDR1 SGHVS and CDR2 FNYEAQ. The CDR3, as DNA: TGTGCCAGCAGCTTACTGGGAAACACTGAAGCTTTCTTT. Translated, it gives CASSLLGNTEAFF. The whole variable domain, remainder taken from reference TRBV7-6 and TRBJ1-1, is GAGVSQSPRYKVTKRGQDVALRCDPISGHVSLYWYRQALGQGPEFLTYFNYEAQQDKSGLPNDRFSAERPEGSISTLTIQRTEQRDSAMYRCASSLLGNTEAFFGQGTRLTVV.

This chain uses TRBV5-1 with TRBJ1-2, with 10 bases that match TRBD1. Unmatched junction bases numbered 15, after V lost 4 bases and J lost 6 bases. The V gene's germline CDR1 is SGHRS and CDR2 YFSETQ. This CDR3 has 17 residues. This CDR3 reads CASSPQGTGAYYDGYTF. Here the CDR3 DNA reads TGCGCCAGCAGCCCCCAGGGGACAGGGGCATATTACGATGGCTACACCTTC.

This chain links TRBV7-2 with TRBJ1-4, with D tentatively TRBD1 (5 bases). This CDR3 has 14 residues. Germline CDR1 and CDR2: SGHTA and FQGNSA. V gave up 2 bases and J gave up 7 bases, with 11 bases separating them. This chain's CDR3 is CASSLSGDTEKLFF. CDR3 in DNA: TGTGCCAGCAGCTTATCGGGGGATACTGAAAAACTGTTTTTT.

The V and J genes are TRBV19 and TRBJ1-4; D is ambiguous. This CDR3 has 14 residues. The germline V gene encodes CDR1 LNHDA and CDR2 SQIVND (reference sequence). Between the trimmed V and J ends, which lost 3 bases and 8 bases, there was a span of 13 bases. CDR3 in amino acids: CASSMEGSREKLFF. The DNA for the CDR3 is TGTGCCAGTAGTATGGAAGGTTCTCGAGAAAAACTGTTTTTT.

This clonotype was recorded a few times. The CDR3 DNA is TGCAGTGCTAGGCCGGCGCAGGGGGCGGACACTGAAGCTTTCTTT. Protein sequence: CSARPAQGADTEAFF. The chain links TRBV20-1 to TRBJ1-1, with 8 nucleotides matching TRBD1. V shed 3 bases and J 3 bases; nucleotides not matched to a gene: 9. Germline CDR1 is DFQATT and CDR2 is SNEGSKA (reference sequence). The CDR3 spans 15 residues.

The chain recombines TRBV6-5 with TRBJ2-3, with D perhaps TRBD2 (6 bases). V was cut by 1 base and J by 2 bases, with 10 bases left in between. There are 15 residues in the CDR3. Germline lookup yields CDR1 MNHEY and CDR2 SVGAGI. This CDR3 reads CASSYWGLLTDTQYF. The CDR3 coding sequence is TGTGCCAGCAGTTACTGGGGACTGCTCACAGATACGCAGTATTTT.

The chain employs TRBV5-6 and TRBJ1-2, with D uncertain. In germline, CDR1 is SGHDT, CDR2 YYEEEE. V was pared by 0 bases and J by 9 bases, with 18 bases between. This CDR3 spans 15 amino acids. This CDR3 is CASSLVWTASMSYTF. The CDR3 nucleotides are TGTGCCAGCAGCTTGGTTTGGACGGCGTCGATGAGCTACACCTTC.

The chain is built from TRBV12-3 or TRBV12-4 and TRBJ1-5; D call uncertain. Between the trimmed V and J ends, which lost 1 base and 6 bases, there was a span of 16 bases. The CDR3 extends over 16 amino acids. DNA of the CDR3: TGTGCCAGCAGTTTAGTGGCGGTTGGTGGGAGTCAGCCCCAGCATTTT. It is translated as CASSLVAVGGSQPQHF.

The chain is built from TRBV7-9 and TRBJ2-2; 7 bases fit TRBD1. The CDR3 is 16 residues long. The germline V gene has CDR1 SEHNR and CDR2 FQNEAQ (reference sequence). V trimming: 5 bases; J trimming: 1 base; junction bases outside the gene matches: 7. In DNA, the CDR3 is TGTGCCAGCAGCAAAACCGGGACAGAGAACACCGGGGAGCTGTTTTTT. It codes for CASSKTGTENTGELFF. The full variable domain, rest sourced from reference TRBV7-9 and TRBJ2-2, is DTGVSQNPRHKITKRGQNVTFRCDPISEHNRLYWYRQTLGQGPEFLTYFQNEAQLEKSRLLSDRFSAERPKGSFSTLEIQRTEQGDSAMYLCASSKTGTENTGELFFGEGSRLTVL.

The chain employs TRBV27 and TRBJ2-3; possibly TRBD2 for D (5 bases). Looked up from germline, CDR1 is MNHEY and CDR2 is SMNVEV (reference sequence). The CDR3 loop spans 18 amino acids. V shed 5 bases and J shed 2 bases, with 23 bases lying between them. Here the CDR3 reads CASSPISLLGGNTDTQYF. The DNA of the CDR3 is TGTGCCAGCAGTCCCATCTCCTTACTAGGAGGTAACACAGATACGCAGTATTTT.

The V and J genes are TRBV6-2 or TRBV6-3 and TRBJ2-5, with unresolved D. Deletions cut 6 bases from V and 0 bases from J, with 20 bases between. Germline CDR1 is MNHEY and CDR2 is SVGEGT. This CDR3 has 17 residues. The CDR3 here is CASSSPFMGSYQETQYF. CDR3 in DNA: TGTGCCAGCAGCTCCCCGTTTATGGGGTCGTACCAAGAGACCCAGTACTTC.

The rearrangement links TRBV9 to TRBJ1-4; D unresolved. The CDR3 is made up of 15 amino acids. The V end was cut by 1 base, the J end by 0 bases, with 7 bases between. The V gene's germline CDR1 is SGDLS and CDR2 YYNGEE. CDR3 residues: CASSVLAATNEKLFF. CDR3 bases: TGTGCCAGCAGCGTATTGGCAGCAACTAATGAAAAACTGTTTTTT.

V and J are TRBV9 and TRBJ2-3; D gene uncertain. V shed 1 base and J shed 3 bases, with 6 bases lying between them. The CDR3 has 13 residues. Germline V gene sequence: CDR1 SGDLS, CDR2 YYNGEE. The CDR3 sequence is CASSVLGTDTQYF. The CDR3 region has the DNA TGTGCCAGCAGCGTATTAGGAACAGATACGCAGTATTTT.

The chain recombines TRBV7-2 with TRBJ2-3; tentative D call: TRBD2 (6 bases). CDR1 is SGHTA and CDR2 is FQGNSA in the germline V gene. Trimming pared 0 bases from V and 0 bases from J, leaving 10 bases between. This CDR3 has 16 residues. Written as DNA, the CDR3 is TGTGCCAGCAGCTTAGCGGTGGGGACTAGCACAGATACGCAGTATTTT. Translating it yields CASSLAVGTSTDTQYF.

The V call is TRBV15, the J call TRBJ1-6; no reliable D call. Germline lookup yields CDR1 LNHNV and CDR2 YYDKDF (reference sequence). The CDR3 loop spans 13 amino acids. V shed 3 bases and J shed 8 bases, with 8 bases lying between them. The CDR3 spells CATSRMGDSPLHF. DNA for the CDR3: TGTGCCACCAGCAGGATGGGAGATTCACCCCTCCACTTT.

The V and J genes are TRBV6-5 and TRBJ1-2; the D gene is possibly TRBD1 (5 bases). The CDR3 has 16 amino acids. Trimming left V 0 bases short and J 0 bases short, with 11 bases between. Germline V gene sequence: CDR1 MNHEY, CDR2 SVGAGI. CDR3 residues: CASSYSYPGPNYGYTF. In DNA, the CDR3 is TGTGCCAGCAGTTACTCCTATCCAGGGCCTAACTATGGCTACACCTTC.

The rearrangement uses TRBV20-1 and TRBJ1-1; D ambiguous. Trimming stripped 6 bases from V and 5 bases from J, with 16 bases between. The CDR3 has 13 amino acids. Germline V CDR1 and CDR2: DFQATT, SNEGSKA (reference sequence). CDR3 DNA sequence: TGCAGTGCGCCACGGACGGGGAAGACTGAAGCTTTCTTT. Protein: CSAPRTGKTEAFF.

The chain is built from TRBV20-1 and TRBJ2-5, with 13 bases aligning to TRBD2. Germline values: CDR1 DFQATT, CDR2 SNEGSKA (reference sequence). The CDR3 covers 14 residues. J lost 4 bases, V lost 5 bases, and 4 bases had no gene match. The CDR3 nucleotides are TGCAGTGCTCAACTAGCGGGGGGGCGAGAGACCCAGTACTTC. Translated: CSAQLAGGRETQYF.

The chain combines TRBV5-1 with TRBJ2-7; a weak D match, TRBD1 (5 bases). The CDR3 totals 15 residues. From germline, CDR1 is SGHRS and CDR2 YFSETQ. Trimming took 1 base from V and 2 from J, leaving 13 bases between them. Here the CDR3 DNA reads TGCGCCAGCAGCTTGCAAACAGGTATTACCTACGAGCAGTACTTC. Its translation: CASSLQTGITYEQYF.

The chain couples TRBV20-1 to TRBJ2-3, with 7 bases identical to TRBD1. The CDR3 consists of 15 residues. Germline loops: CDR1 DFQATT, CDR2 SNEGSKA (reference sequence). The J segment lost 7 bases and the V segment lost 0 bases, leaving 10 bases of the junction unmatched. Here the CDR3 DNA reads TGCAGTGCTAGAGATCGGGTGACAGGGATACATACGCAGTATTTT. Its translation is CSARDRVTGIHTQYF.

The V call is TRBV6-2 or TRBV6-3, the J call TRBJ2-2, with D possibly matching TRBD2 (5 bases). CDR1 is MNHEY, CDR2 SVGEGT, per germline. This CDR3 spans 14 amino acids. The V gene lost 6 bases and the J gene lost 2 bases, with 10 bases spanning the gap. The CDR3 coding sequence is TGTGCCAGCAGACCGGGGAGTAACACCGGGGAGCTGTTTTTT. This translates into CASRPGSNTGELFF.